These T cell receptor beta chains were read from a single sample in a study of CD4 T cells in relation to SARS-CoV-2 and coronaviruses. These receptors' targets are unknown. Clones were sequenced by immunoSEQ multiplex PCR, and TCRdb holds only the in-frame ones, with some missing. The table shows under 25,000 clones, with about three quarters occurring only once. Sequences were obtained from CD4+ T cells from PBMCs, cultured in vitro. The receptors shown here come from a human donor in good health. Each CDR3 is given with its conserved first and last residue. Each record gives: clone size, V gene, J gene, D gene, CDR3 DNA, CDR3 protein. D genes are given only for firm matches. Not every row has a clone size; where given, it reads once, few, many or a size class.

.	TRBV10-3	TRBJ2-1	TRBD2	TGTGCCATCAGTGACTGGGTGGTAGCGGGAGATGAGCAGTTCTTC	CAISDWVVAGDEQFF
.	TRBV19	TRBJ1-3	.	TGTGCCAGTAGCCCGTCGCCCGCCAGGACTGGAAACACCATATATTTT	CASSPSPARTGNTIYF
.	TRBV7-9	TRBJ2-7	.	TGTGCCAGCAGCTTAGGGACACCCTACGAGCAGTACTTC	CASSLGTPYEQYF
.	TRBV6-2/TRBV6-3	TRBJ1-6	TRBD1	TGTGCCAGCAGTTACGTAGGGACAGAAGATTCACCCCTCCACTTT	CASSYVGTEDSPLHF
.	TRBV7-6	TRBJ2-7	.	TGTGCCAGCAGCTTTAGTCGCGTAGGCCAGCGGAACTACGAGCAGTACTTC	CASSFSRVGQRNYEQYF
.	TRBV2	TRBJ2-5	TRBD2	TGTGCCAGCAGTCGGGAGGAAGAGACCCAGTACTTC	CASSREEETQYF
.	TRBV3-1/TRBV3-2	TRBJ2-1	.	TGTGCCAGCAGCCAAGCACTTCATCCCACCTACAATGAGCAGTTCTTC	CASSQALHPTYNEQFF
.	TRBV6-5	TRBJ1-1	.	TGTGCCAGCAGTTACTCGTTTGGTAGAAACACTGAAGCTTTCTTT	CASSYSFGRNTEAFF
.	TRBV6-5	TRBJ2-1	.	TGTGCCAGCAGTATCGCGGCCTACAATGAGCAGTTCTTC	CASSIAAYNEQFF
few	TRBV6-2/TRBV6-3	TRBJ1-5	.	TGTGCCAGCAGTTATGGCAGGGTGGGAGTGGAGCCCCAGCATTTT	CASSYGRVGVEPQHF
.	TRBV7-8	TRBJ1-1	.	TGTGCCAGCAGCTCTATCACAGGGCACGTCACTGAAGCTTTCTTT	CASSSITGHVTEAFF
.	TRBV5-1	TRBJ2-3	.	TGCGCCAGCAGCTTCCTAGGCACAGATACGCAGTATTTT	CASSFLGTDTQYF
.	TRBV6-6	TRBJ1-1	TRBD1	TGTGCCGGATGGGGACAGGGGGCCGCTGAAGCTTTCTTT	CAGWGQGAAEAFF
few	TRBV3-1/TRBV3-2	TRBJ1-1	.	TGTGCCAGCAGCCAAGGGACAGCGAACACTGAAGCTTTCTTT	CASSQGTANTEAFF
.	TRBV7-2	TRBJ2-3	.	TGTGCCAGCAGACCGCGAACTCAGGGGCCTCTAACCACAGATACGCAGTATTTT	CASRPRTQGPLTTDTQYF
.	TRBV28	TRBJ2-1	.	TGTGCCAGCAGACTTGGGACTAGGGGGCCCTACAATGAGCAGTTCTTC	CASRLGTRGPYNEQFF
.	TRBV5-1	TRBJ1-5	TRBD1	TGCGCCAGCAGCCCTACAGGGGGCAATCAGCCCCAGCATTTT	CASSPTGGNQPQHF
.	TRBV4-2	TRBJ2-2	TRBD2	TGTGCCAGCAGCCAAGACGGGAGGGGGACCGGGGAGCTGTTTTTT	CASSQDGRGTGELFF
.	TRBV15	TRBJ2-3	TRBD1	TGTGCCACCAGCAGAGGTGCAGGGGGCGCCGAAGATACGCAGTATTTT	CATSRGAGGAEDTQYF
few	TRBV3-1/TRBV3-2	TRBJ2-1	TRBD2	TGTGCCAGCAGCCTGGGAGCGGGATTATACAATGAGCAGTTCTTC	CASSLGAGLYNEQFF
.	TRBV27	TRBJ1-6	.	TGTGCCAGCAGTTTATCGAAGGTACAGCCGTCACCCCTCCACTTT	CASSLSKVQPSPLHF
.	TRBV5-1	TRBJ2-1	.	TGCGCCAGCAGCTTGGACGCGGACCCATACAATGAGCAGTTCTTC	CASSLDADPYNEQFF
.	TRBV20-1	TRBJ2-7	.	TGCAGTGCTCCCTCCGCCTACGAGCAGTACTTC	CSAPSAYEQYF
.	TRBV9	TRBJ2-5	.	TGTGCCAGCAGCGTAGAAGATCGGGCCTGGGAGACCCAGTACTTC	CASSVEDRAWETQYF
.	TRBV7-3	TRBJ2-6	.	TGTGCCAGCAAGGACGGGGCCAACGTCCTGACTTTC	CASKDGANVLTF
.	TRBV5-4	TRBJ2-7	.	TGTGCCAGCAGCAGGTACAAGACCTCCTACGAGCAGTACTTC	CASSRYKTSYEQYF
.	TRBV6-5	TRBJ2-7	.	TGTGCCAGCAGAAAGGACGGTGTACTTTCCTACGAGCAGTACTTC	CASRKDGVLSYEQYF
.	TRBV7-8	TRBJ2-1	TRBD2	TGTGCCAGCAGCTTAGGCCTAGCGGGAGGCTTATCCTACAATGAGCAGTTCTTC	CASSLGLAGGLSYNEQFF
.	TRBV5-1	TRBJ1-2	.	TGCGCCAGCAGCGGAGGTGGCCCTTCACCCAGCTATGGCTACACCTTC	CASSGGGPSPSYGYTF
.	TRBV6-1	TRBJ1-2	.	TGTGCCAGCAGTGAAGACCTAGGGGTTAACTATGGCTACACCTTC	CASSEDLGVNYGYTF
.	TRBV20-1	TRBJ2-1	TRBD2	TGCAGTGCTAGTCGACTAGCGGGACCAAACAATGAGCAGTTCTTC	CSASRLAGPNNEQFF
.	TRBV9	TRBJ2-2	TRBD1	TGTGCCAGCAGCGCAACAGGGGTGGGGTCCGGGGAGCTGTTTTTT	CASSATGVGSGELFF
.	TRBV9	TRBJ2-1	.	TGTGCCAGCAGCCCACTGAGCTCCTACAATGAGCAGTTCTTC	CASSPLSSYNEQFF
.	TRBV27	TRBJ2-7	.	TGTGCCAGCAGCCTGCGTATGAGGCGCGAGCAGTACTTC	CASSLRMRREQYF
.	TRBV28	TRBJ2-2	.	TGTGCCAGCACCCCGGGGAGCAGGAACACCGGGGAGCTGTTTTTT	CASTPGSRNTGELFF
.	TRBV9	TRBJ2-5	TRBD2	TGTGCCAGCAGCCCACCCGGACTAGCGGGAGGAAGAGAGACCCAGTACTTC	CASSPPGLAGGRETQYF
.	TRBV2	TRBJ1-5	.	TGTGCCAGCAGTGGGGGTCTGGTAGGAGAAGATCAGCCCCAGCATTTT	CASSGGLVGEDQPQHF
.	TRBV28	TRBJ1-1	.	TGTGCCAGCAGTAGCAGGGTCCGCACTGAAGCTTTCTTT	CASSSRVRTEAFF
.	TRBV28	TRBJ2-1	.	TGTGCCAGCACACCCCCCGGGACACATAATGAGCAGTTCTTC	CASTPPGTHNEQFF
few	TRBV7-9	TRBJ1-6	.	TGTGCCAGCAGCTTCGCTGCGGGGGATTCACCCCTCCACTTT	CASSFAAGDSPLHF
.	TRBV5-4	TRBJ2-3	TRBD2	TGTGCCAGCAGCATTGGAACTAGCGGGAGCCGCACAGATACGCAGTATTTT	CASSIGTSGSRTDTQYF
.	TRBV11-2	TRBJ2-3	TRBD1	TGTGCCAGCAGCCTCGGGACAGGGACCACAGATACGCAGTATTTT	CASSLGTGTTDTQYF
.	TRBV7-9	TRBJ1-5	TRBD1	TGTGCCAGCAGCCGAGGACAGGGAGGTTCTCAGCCCCAGCATTTT	CASSRGQGGSQPQHF
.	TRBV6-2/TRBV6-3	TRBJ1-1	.	TGTGCCAGCAGCCTACAGGGAGAGACTGAAGCTTTCTTT	CASSLQGETEAFF
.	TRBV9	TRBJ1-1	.	TGTGCCAGCAGCGTAAGTTCCCGCGGGGGAAGCACTGAAGCTTTCTTT	CASSVSSRGGSTEAFF
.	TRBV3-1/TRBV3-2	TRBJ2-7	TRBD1	TGTGCCAGCAGCCCCGGGACAGCCACTCGGGACGAGCAGTACTTC	CASSPGTATRDEQYF
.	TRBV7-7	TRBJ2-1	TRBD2	TGTGCCAGCAGCTTAGGGACTAGCGGGAACGATGAGCAGTTCTTC	CASSLGTSGNDEQFF
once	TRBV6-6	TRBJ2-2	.	TGTGCCAGCAGTTACCCGACGGTCACCGGGGAGCTGTTTTTT	CASSYPTVTGELFF
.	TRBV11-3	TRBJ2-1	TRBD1	TGTGCCAGCAGCCGCACAGGGGGCAATGAGCAGTTCTTC	CASSRTGGNEQFF